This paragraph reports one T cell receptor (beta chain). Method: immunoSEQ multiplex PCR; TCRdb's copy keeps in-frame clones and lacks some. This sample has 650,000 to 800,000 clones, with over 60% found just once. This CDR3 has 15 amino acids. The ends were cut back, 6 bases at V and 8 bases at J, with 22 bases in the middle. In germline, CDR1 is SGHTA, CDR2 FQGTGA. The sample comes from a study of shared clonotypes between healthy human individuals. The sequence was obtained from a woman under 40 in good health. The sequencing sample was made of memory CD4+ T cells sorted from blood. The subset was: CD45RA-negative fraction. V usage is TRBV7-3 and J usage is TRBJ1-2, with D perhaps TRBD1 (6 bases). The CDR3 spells CASSPMRGPNEGYTF. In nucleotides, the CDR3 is TGTGCCAGCAGTCCCATGCGGGGGCCTAATGAAGGCTACACCTTC.